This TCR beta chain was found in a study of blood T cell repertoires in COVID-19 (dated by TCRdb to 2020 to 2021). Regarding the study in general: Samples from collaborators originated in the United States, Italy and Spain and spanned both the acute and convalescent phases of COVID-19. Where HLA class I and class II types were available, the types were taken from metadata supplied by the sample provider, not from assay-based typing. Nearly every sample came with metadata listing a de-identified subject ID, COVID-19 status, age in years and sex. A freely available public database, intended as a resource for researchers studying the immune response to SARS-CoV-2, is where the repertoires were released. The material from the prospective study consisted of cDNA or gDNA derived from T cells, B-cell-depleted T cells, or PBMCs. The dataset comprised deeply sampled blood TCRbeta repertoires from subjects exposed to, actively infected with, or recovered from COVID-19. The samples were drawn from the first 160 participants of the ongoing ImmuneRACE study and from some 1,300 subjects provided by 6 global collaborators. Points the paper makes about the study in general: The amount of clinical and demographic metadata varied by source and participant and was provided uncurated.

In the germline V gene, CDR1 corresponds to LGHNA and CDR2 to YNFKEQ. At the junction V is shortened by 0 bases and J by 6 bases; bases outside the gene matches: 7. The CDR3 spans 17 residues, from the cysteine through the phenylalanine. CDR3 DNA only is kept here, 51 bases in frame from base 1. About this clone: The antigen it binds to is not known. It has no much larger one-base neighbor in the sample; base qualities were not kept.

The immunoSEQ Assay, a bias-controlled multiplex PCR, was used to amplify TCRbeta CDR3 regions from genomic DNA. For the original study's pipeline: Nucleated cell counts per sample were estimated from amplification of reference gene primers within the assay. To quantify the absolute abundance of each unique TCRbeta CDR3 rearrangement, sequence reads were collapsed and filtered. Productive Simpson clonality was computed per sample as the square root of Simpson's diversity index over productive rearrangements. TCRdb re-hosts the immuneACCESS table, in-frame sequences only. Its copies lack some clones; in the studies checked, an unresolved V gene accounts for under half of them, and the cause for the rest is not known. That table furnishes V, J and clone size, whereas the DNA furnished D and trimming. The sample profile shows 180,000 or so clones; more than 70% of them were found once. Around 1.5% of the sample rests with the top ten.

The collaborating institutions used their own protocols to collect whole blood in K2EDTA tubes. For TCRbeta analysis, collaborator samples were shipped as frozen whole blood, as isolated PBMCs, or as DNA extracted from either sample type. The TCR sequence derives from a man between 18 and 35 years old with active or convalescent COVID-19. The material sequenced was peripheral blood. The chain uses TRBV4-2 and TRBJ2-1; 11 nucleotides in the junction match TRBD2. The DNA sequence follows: TGTGCCAGCAGCCAAGACGAAGGGACTAGCGGAGCCAATGAGCAGTTCTTC. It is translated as CASSQDEGTSGANEQFF.